The table lists the clone carrying this T cell receptor beta chain with a few counts. The antigen is undetermined. These data are taken from a study of naive and memory T cell subsets. Study-wide results and caveats: Expression changes during T cell differentiation may affect RNA-based TCR counts. Diversity fell and Gini index rose from naive through CM, EM, EMRA. Over 95% of naive TCR sequences appeared only once after error correction, unlike memory subsets.

The beta constant-region primer was an equimolar mix of two oligonucleotides covering TRBC1 and TRBC2. Ligated cDNA was amplified by four rounds of PCR with nested alpha and beta constant-region primers and SP2. Ligation attached a single-stranded oligonucleotide with a 12-nucleotide UMI and the SP2 primer to the cDNA 3' end. Each CDR3 protein gets one entry after TCRdb re-called the UMI-ligation and nested PCR reads with MiXCR. In the table there are over 25,000 distinct CDR3 sequences, around 18% of which are singletons. This CDR3 region has 13 residues. V lost 4 bases, J lost 6 bases, and 14 bases lay in between. Germline V CDR1 and CDR2: SQVTM, ANQGSEA.

Specimen: effector memory CD4+ T cells from blood. Subset denoted: effector memory, CD45RA- CD27-. J is TRBJ2-3 and V is TRBV29-1, with D tentatively TRBD1 (7 bases). The TCR was taken from a human donor in good health. CDR3 bases: TGCAGCGTTGTCGTTGGAGGGGGCGATACGCAGTATTTT. Its translation: CSVVVGGGDTQYF.